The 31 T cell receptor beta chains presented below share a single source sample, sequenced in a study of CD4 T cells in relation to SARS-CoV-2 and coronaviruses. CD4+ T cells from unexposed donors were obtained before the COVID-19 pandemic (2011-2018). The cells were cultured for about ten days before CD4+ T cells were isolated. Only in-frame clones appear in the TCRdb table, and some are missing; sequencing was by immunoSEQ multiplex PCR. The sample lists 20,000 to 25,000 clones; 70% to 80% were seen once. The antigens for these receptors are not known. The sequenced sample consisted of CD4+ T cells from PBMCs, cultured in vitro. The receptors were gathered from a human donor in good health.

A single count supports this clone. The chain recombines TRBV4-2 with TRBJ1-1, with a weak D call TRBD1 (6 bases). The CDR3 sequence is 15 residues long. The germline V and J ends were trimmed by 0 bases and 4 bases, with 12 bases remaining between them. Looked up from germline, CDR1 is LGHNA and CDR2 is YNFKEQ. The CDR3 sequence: CASSQDRQVATEAFF. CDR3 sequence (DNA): TGTGCCAGCAGCCAAGATAGACAGGTGGCCACTGAAGCTTTCTTT.

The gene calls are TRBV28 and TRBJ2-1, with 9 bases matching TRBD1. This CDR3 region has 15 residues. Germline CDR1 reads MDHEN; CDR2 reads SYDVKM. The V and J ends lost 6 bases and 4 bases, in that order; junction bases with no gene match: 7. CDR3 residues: CASRTGTGSYNEQFF. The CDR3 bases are TGTGCCAGCAGAACCGGGACAGGGTCTTACAATGAGCAGTTCTTC.

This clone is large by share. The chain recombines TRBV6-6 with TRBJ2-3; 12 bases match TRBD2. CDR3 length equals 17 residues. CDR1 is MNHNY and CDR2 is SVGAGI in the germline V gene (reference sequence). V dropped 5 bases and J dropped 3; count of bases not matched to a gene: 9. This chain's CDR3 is CASSLLLAGGPTDTQYF. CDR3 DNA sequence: TGTGCCAGCAGTCTTTTACTAGCGGGAGGCCCTACAGATACGCAGTATTTT.

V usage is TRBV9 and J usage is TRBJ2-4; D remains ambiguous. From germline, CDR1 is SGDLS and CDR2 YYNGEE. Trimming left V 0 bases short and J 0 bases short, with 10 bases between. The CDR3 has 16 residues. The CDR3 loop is CASSVVPGLAKNIQYF. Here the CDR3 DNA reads TGTGCCAGCAGCGTAGTTCCTGGGCTAGCCAAAAACATTCAGTACTTC.

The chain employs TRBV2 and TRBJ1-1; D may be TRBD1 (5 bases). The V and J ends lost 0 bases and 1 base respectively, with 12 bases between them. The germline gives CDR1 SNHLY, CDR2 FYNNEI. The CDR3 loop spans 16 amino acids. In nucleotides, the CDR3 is TGTGCCAGCAGTGAAGCTCACTGGCAGGGGAACACTGAAGCTTTCTTT. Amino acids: CASSEAHWQGNTEAFF.

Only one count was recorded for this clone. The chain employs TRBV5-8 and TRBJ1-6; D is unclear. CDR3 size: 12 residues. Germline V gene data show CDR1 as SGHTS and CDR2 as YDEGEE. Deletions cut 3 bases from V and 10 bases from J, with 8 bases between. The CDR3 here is CASSSPWSPLHF. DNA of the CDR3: TGTGCCAGCAGCTCTCCTTGGTCACCCCTCCACTTT.

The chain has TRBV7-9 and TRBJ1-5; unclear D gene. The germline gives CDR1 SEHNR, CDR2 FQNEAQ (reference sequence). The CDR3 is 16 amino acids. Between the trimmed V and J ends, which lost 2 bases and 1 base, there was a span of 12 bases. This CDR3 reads CASSLSGSSSNQPQHF. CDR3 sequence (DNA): TGTGCCAGCAGCTTATCGGGGAGCAGCAGCAATCAGCCCCAGCATTTT.

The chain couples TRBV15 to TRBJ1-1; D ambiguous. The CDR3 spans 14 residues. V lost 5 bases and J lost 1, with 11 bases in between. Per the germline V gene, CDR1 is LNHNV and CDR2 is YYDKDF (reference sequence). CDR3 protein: CATSPPLGNTEAFF. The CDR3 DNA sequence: TGTGCCACCAGCCCCCCCCTAGGGAACACTGAAGCTTTCTTT.

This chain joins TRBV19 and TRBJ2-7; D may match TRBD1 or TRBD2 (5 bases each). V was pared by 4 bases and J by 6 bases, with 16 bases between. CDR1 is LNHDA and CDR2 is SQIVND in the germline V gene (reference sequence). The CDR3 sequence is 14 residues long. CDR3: CASSTGTDWFEQYF. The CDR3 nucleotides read TGTGCCAGTAGTACCGGGACCGACTGGTTCGAGCAGTACTTC.

Written as DNA, the CDR3 is TGTGCCTGGCGTGAGTTGGCTGAAGCTTTCTTT. This encodes CAWRELAEAFF. The rearrangement links TRBV30 to TRBJ1-1; no clear D gene. The CDR3 contains 11 residues. Germline V CDR1 and CDR2: GTSNPN, SVGIG (reference sequence). V lost 5 bases and J lost 6, with 10 bases in between.

The CDR3 coding sequence is TGTGCCACCCAAACCTACGAGCAGTACTTC. It encodes CATQTYEQYF. V usage is TRBV2 and J usage is TRBJ2-7; D gene uncertain. The length of the CDR3 is 10 residues. V lost 10 bases and J 2 bases, leaving 6 bases between the germline ends. CDR1 and CDR2 (germline): SNHLY, FYNNEI. The full variable domain, in which reference TRBV2 and TRBJ2-7 provide the parts outside the CDR3, is EPEVTQTPSHQVTQMGQEVILRCVPISNHLYFYWYRQILGQKVEFLVSFYNNEISEKSEIFDDQFSVERPDGSNFTLKIRSTKLEDSAMYFCATQTYEQYFGPGTRLTVT.

CDR3 loop: CSAPTWETQYF. The CDR3, as DNA: TGCAGTGCTCCGACCTGGGAGACCCAGTACTTC. The V call is TRBV20-1, the J call TRBJ2-5; D unclear. The CDR3 contains 11 residues. V was trimmed by 5 bases and J by 5 bases, leaving 9 bases between them. Germline assignment: CDR1 DFQATT and CDR2 SNEGSKA (reference sequence).

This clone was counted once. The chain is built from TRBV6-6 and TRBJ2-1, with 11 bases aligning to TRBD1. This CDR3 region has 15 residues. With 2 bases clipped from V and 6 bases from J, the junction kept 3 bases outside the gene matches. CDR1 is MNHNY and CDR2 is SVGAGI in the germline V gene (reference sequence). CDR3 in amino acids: CASSYPGTGGNEQFF. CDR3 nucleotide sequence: TGTGCCAGCAGTTACCCCGGGACAGGGGGCAATGAGCAGTTCTTC.

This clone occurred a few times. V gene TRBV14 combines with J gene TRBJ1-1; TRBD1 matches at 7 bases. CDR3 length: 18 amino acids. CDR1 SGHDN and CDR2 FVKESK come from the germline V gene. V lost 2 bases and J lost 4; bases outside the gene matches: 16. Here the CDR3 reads CASSQTDRVMTGGTEAFF. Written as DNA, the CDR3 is TGTGCCAGCAGCCAAACCGACAGGGTCATGACTGGCGGCACTGAAGCTTTCTTT.

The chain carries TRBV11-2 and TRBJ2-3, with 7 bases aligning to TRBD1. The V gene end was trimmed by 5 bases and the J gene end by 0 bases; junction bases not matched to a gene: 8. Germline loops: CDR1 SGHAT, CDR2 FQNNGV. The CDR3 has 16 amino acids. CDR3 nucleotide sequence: TGTGCCAGCAGCCGGAGAGGACAGGCCAGCACAGATACGCAGTATTTT. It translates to CASSRRGQASTDTQYF.

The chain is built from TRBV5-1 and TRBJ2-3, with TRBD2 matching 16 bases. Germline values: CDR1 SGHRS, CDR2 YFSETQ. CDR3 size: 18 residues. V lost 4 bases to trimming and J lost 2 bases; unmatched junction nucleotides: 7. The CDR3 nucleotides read TGCGCCAGCAGCCCACCGGGACTAGCGGGAGGGAACACAGATACGCAGTATTTT. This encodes CASSPPGLAGGNTDTQYF.

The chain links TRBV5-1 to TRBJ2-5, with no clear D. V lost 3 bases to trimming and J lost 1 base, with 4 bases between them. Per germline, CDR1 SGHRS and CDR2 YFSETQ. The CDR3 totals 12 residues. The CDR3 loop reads CASSSFQETQYF. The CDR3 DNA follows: TGCGCCAGCAGCTCCTTCCAAGAGACCCAGTACTTC.

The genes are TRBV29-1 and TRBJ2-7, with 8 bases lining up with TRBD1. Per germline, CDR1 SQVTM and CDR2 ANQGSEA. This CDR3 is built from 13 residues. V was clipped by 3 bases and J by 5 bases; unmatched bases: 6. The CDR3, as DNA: TGCAGCGTTGAGGCAGGGGGCGCGAACGAGCAGTACTTC. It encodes CSVEAGGANEQYF.

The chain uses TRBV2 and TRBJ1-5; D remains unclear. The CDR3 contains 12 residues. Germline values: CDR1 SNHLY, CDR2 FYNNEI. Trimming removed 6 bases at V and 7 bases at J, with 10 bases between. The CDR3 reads CASRGYIQPQHF. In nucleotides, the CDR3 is TGTGCCAGCAGGGGCTACATCCAGCCCCAGCATTTT.

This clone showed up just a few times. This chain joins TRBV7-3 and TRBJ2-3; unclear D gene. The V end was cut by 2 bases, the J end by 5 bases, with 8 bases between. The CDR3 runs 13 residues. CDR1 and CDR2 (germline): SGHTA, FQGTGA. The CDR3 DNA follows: TGTGCCAGCAGCTTATTGTCAGGAGATACGCAGTATTTT. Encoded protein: CASSLLSGDTQYF.

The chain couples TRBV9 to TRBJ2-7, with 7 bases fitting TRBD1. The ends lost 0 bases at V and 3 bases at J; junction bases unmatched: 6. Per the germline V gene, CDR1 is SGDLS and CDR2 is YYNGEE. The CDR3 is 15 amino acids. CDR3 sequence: CASSVGQGADYEQYF. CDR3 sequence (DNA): TGTGCCAGCAGCGTAGGACAGGGAGCCGACTACGAGCAGTACTTC.

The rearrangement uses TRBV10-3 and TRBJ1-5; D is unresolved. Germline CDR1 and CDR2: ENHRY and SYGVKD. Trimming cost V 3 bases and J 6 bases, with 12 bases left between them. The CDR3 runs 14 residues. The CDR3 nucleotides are TGTGCCATCAGTGATCTGGGGAAAAGTCAGCCCCAGCATTTT. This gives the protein CAISDLGKSQPQHF.

The CDR3 DNA sequence: TGTGCCACCAGTGTTTGGGACACCGGGGAGCTGTTTTTT. The encoded protein is CATSVWDTGELFF. The chain couples TRBV24-1 to TRBJ2-2; D ambiguous. The CDR3 has 13 residues. Germline V lookup: CDR1 KGHDR, CDR2 SFDVKD. Trimming shortened V by 5 bases and J by 3 bases, and 6 bases separated the two germline ends.

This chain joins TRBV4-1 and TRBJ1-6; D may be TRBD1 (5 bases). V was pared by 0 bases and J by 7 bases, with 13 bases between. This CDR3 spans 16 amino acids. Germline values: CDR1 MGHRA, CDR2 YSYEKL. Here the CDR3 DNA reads TGCGCCAGCAGCCAAGAGTCCAGGGTAAAAAATTCACCCCTCCACTTT. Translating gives CASSQESRVKNSPLHF.

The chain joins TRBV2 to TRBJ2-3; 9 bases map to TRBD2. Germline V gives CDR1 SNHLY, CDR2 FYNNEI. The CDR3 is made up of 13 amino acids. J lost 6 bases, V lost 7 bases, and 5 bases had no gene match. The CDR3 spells CASNSGRVDTQYF. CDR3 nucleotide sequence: TGTGCCAGCAATAGCGGGAGAGTCGATACGCAGTATTTT.

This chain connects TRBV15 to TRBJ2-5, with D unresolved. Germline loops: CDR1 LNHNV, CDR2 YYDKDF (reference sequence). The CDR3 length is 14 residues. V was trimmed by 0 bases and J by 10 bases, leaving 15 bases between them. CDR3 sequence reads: CATSRDPTQWGQYF. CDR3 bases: TGTGCCACCAGCAGAGACCCGACTCAATGGGGCCAGTACTTC.

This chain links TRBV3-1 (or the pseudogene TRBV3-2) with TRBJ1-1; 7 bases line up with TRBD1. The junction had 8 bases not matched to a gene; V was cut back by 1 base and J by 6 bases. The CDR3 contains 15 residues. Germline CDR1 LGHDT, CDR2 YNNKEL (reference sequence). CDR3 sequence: CASSQGGGGGSEAFF. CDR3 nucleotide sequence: TGTGCCAGCAGCCAAGGCGGAGGGGGCGGTTCTGAAGCTTTCTTT.

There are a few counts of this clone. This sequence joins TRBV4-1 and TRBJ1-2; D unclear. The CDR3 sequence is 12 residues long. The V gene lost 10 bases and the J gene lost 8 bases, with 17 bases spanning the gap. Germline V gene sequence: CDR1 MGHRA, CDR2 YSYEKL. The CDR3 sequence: CATTRSGGGYTF. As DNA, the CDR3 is TGCGCCACTACCCGATCGGGCGGGGGCTACACCTTC.

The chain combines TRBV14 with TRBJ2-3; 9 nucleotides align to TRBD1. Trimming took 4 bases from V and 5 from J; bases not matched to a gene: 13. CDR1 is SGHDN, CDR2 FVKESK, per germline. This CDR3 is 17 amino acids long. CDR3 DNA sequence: TGTGCCAGCAGCCGATACGGGACAGGGCGGGGCGGAGATACGCAGTATTTT. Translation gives CASSRYGTGRGGDTQYF.

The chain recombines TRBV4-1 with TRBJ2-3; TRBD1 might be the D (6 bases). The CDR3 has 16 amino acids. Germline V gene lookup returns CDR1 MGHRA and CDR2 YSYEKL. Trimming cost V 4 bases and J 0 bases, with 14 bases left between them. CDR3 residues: CASSPPGHQSTDTQYF. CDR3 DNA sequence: TGCGCCAGCAGCCCACCGGGACACCAAAGCACAGATACGCAGTATTTT.

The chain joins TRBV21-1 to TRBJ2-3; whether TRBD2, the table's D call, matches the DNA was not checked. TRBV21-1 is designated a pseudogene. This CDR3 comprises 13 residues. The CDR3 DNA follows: TGTGCCAGCAGCAGGTTAGCCCAAGATACGCAGTATTTT. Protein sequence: CASSRLAQDTQYF.